This record looks at one T cell receptor (beta chain) sequence and its context. This CDR3 has 16 amino acids. The V gene's germline CDR1 is LNHDA and CDR2 SQIVND (reference sequence). J gave up 8 bases and V 3 bases, and 10 bases lay outside the gene matches. This entry is derived from a study of blood T cell repertoires in COVID-19. Background on the study: Samples came from the United States, Italy and Spain, spanning acute and convalescent COVID-19. Nucleic acid was either cDNA or gDNA, and it came from T cells, B-cell-depleted T cells, or PBMCs.

In the authors' workflow: Amplification with reference gene primers provided the estimates of nucleated cell counts. Clones were sequenced by immunoSEQ multiplex PCR, and TCRdb holds only the in-frame ones, with some missing. D and trimming were read from the DNA, whereas the V and J calls and clone size are those reported in that table. Of 280,000 or so clones detected, approximately 85% appear once; the ten largest clones hold just under 9.5%. Sequencing used peripheral blood. The rearrangement links TRBV19 to TRBJ1-4; 9 bases are shared with TRBD1. The TCR sequence derives from a man between 18 and 29 years old with active or convalescent COVID-19. Written as DNA, the CDR3 is TGTGCCAGTAGTATCGGGACAGGGAGGCTCGTCGAAAAACTGTTTTTT. This translates into CASSIGTGRLVEKLFF.